The clone carrying this TCR beta chain was observed a single time. Assay used: immunoSEQ multiplex PCR; TCRdb lists only in-frame clones, some missing. Among tens of thousands of clones listed, 94% were seen once. This entry belongs to a study of technical replicates of blood from a few donors. The CDR3 is made up of 15 amino acids. Trimming pared 3 bases from V and 0 bases from J, leaving 12 bases between. Germline V gives CDR1 SGHRS, CDR2 YFSETQ. The material sequenced was T cells isolated from PBMCs. The clonotype was recovered from a human donor in good health. The chain couples TRBV5-1 to TRBJ1-1, with a possible D match to TRBD1 (6 bases). CDR3 sequence (DNA): TGCGCCAGCAGCTCGGGACATTTAATGAACACTGAAGCTTTCTTT. It codes for CASSSGHLMNTEAFF.